Below, 21 T cell receptor beta chains from the same sample are listed, as sequenced in a study of response to subunit inactivated influenza vaccine. From the RT-PCR reads, TCRdb called clonotypes with MiXCR, one entry per CDR3 protein. The top ten hold about 7.6% of the sample, which has about 650,000 distinct CDR3 sequences, approximately 14% seen once. The material sequenced was PBMCs from blood, taken about 14 days before vaccination. These receptors were collected from a man aged 50 to 60 who received an inactivated influenza vaccine.

This clonotype was seen a few times. The V gene is TRBV7-2, the J gene TRBJ2-7; D might be TRBD2 (7 bases). Germline CDR1 SGHTA, CDR2 FQGNSA. V dropped 5 bases and J dropped 3 bases, with 14 bases sitting between them. The CDR3 consists of 14 residues. The CDR3 protein is CASSKRGGVYEQYF. In DNA form, the CDR3 reads TGTGCCAGCAGCAAAAGGGGGGGGGTCTACGAGCAGTACTTC.

In the case of this clonotype: A much more abundant neighbour one base away suggests this may be a read error. The final CDR3 position lacks the conserved phenylalanine or tryptophan, pointing to a likely read error. This sequence joins TRBV4-2 and TRBJ2-3; 7 nucleotides agree with TRBD1. CDR1 and CDR2 (germline): LGHNA, YNFKEQ. The CDR3 consists of 15 residues. V lost 1 base and J lost 1; bases outside the gene matches: 2. The CDR3 nucleotides read TGTGCCAGCAGCCAAGCAACAGGGGGCACAGATACGCAGTATTCT. Translation: CASSQATGGTDTQYS.

V and J are TRBV12-3 or TRBV12-4 and TRBJ1-4; D may be TRBD1 (5 bases). V shed 3 bases and J shed 4 bases, with 12 bases lying between them. The CDR3 has 15 residues. The CDR3 spells CASSFSGRGNEKLFF. DNA of the CDR3: TGTGCCAGCAGTTTCTCAGGGAGGGGTAATGAAAAACTGTTTTTT.

This clonotype has more than one count but fewer than ten. The rearrangement links TRBV15 to TRBJ1-1; the D gene is possibly TRBD1 (5 bases). CDR1 LNHNV and CDR2 YYDKDF come from the germline V gene (reference sequence). This CDR3 region has 13 residues. Trimming cost V 2 bases and J 11 bases, with 15 bases left between them. CDR3 in amino acids: CATSRQDGTVAFF. CDR3 nucleotides: TGTGCCACCAGCAGACAGGACGGGACGGTCGCTTTCTTT. Drawing the rest from reference TRBV15 and TRBJ1-1, the complete variable domain is DAMVIQNPRYQVTQFGKPVTLSCSQTLNHNVMYWYQQKSSQAPKLLFHYYDKDFNNEADTPDNFQSRRPNTSFCFLDIRSPGLGDTAMYLCATSRQDGTVAFFGQGTRLTVV.

This chain connects TRBV12-3 or TRBV12-4 to TRBJ1-1, with 7 nucleotides matching TRBD1. This CDR3 is 15 amino acids long. The ends lost 5 bases at V and 5 bases at J; junction bases unmatched: 11. Here the CDR3 reads CASSLSGGAKTEAFF. CDR3 DNA: TGTGCCAGCAGTCTCTCAGGGGGGGCCAAGACTGAAGCTTTCTTT.

This clonotype has just a few counts. The chain employs TRBV3-1 and TRBJ2-1, with D unclear. Trimming pared 3 bases from V and 2 bases from J, leaving 8 bases between. The germline gives CDR1 LGHDT, CDR2 YNNKEL (reference sequence). The CDR3 is 14 amino acids. CDR3 in amino acids: CASSQLWAYNEQFF. DNA for the CDR3: TGTGCCAGCAGCCAGCTGTGGGCCTACAATGAGCAGTTCTTC.

This clonotype was counted ten times or more. The chain employs TRBV14 and TRBJ2-2; D possibly uses TRBD1 or TRBD2 (5 bases each). This CDR3 has 20 amino acids. Trimming left V 2 bases short and J 0 bases short, with 22 bases between. Germline CDR1 SGHDN, CDR2 FVKESK. The CDR3 DNA reads TGTGCCAGCAGCCAATTTCGTCGTCCATTGCAGGGACCGAACACCGGGGAGCTGTTTTTT. This translates into CASSQFRRPLQGPNTGELFF.

This clonotype came up a few times. Here the CDR3 reads CASSHMGISGANVLTF. The DNA of the CDR3 is TGTGCCAGCAGCCATATGGGGATTTCTGGGGCCAACGTCCTGACTTTC. The V and J genes are TRBV3-1 and TRBJ2-6; D ambiguous. CDR1 and CDR2 from the germline V gene are LGHDT and YNNKEL (reference sequence). With 3 bases removed from V and 1 base from J, the gap between germline ends came to 10 bases. The CDR3 is 16 residues long.

The chain carries TRBV5-1 and TRBJ2-1, with 7 positions matching TRBD2. This CDR3 comprises 15 residues. Germline V gene data show CDR1 as SGHRS and CDR2 as YFSETQ. J lost 4 bases, V lost 3 bases, and 7 bases had no gene match. CDR3 sequence reads: CASSSWNGRYNEQFF. CDR3 DNA: TGCGCCAGCAGCTCCTGGAACGGGAGGTACAATGAGCAGTTCTTC.

This clonotype was seen more than once but under ten times. The chain couples TRBV20-1 to TRBJ2-7; D ambiguous. The CDR3 is 13 residues long. V was cut by 4 bases and J by 0 bases, with 10 bases left in between. Germline assignment: CDR1 DFQATT and CDR2 SNEGSKA (reference sequence). CDR3 sequence (DNA): TGCAGTGCTATTGGGCCGGACTCCTACGAGCAGTACTTC. This codes for CSAIGPDSYEQYF.

Note on this clonotype: The junction departs from germline at one end; a sequencing error may be responsible. The chain carries TRBV5-1 and TRBJ2-1; a weak D match, TRBD2 (6 bases). The CDR3 sequence is 16 residues long. Germline CDR1 is SGHRS and CDR2 is YFSETQ. CDR3 loop: CASSLWGENSYNEQLF. CDR3 in DNA: TGCGCCAGCAGCTTGTGGGGGGAGAACTCCTACAATGAGCAGCTCTTC.

The V and J genes are TRBV6-1 and TRBJ2-2, with TRBD2 identical over 8 bases. The V gene end was trimmed by 6 bases and the J gene end by 3 bases; junction bases not matched to a gene: 6. The length of the CDR3 is 15 residues. Germline CDR1 reads MNHNS; CDR2 reads SASEGT. CDR3 in amino acids: CASRTGGLYTGELFF. The CDR3 DNA follows: TGTGCCAGCAGAACGGGGGGGCTGTACACCGGGGAGCTGTTTTTT.

In its sample, this clonotype was seen a few times. The chain links TRBV28 to TRBJ1-2, with D perhaps TRBD1 (5 bases). This CDR3 is built from 12 residues. Germline-derived CDR1 and CDR2 are MDHEN and SYDVKM. V lost 6 bases to trimming and J lost 4 bases, with 9 bases between them. This CDR3 reads CASSTGPYGYTF. The CDR3 DNA sequence: TGTGCCAGCAGCACAGGACCCTATGGCTACACCTTC.

This sequence joins TRBV12-3 or TRBV12-4 and TRBJ2-2; D may be TRBD2 (6 bases). The CDR3 spans 16 residues. V was cut by 2 bases and J by 4 bases, with 14 bases left in between. CDR3 nucleotides: TGTGCCAGCAGTTTATGGGGAGGACAAGTCACCGGGGAGCTGTTTTTT. Protein: CASSLWGGQVTGELFF.

This chain uses TRBV7-9 with TRBJ2-1; possible D gene TRBD2, 5 bases. The ends were cut back, 5 bases at V and 6 bases at J, with 14 bases in the middle. The CDR3 extends over 14 amino acids. The germline gives CDR1 SEHNR, CDR2 FQNEAQ (reference sequence). Written as DNA, the CDR3 is TGTGCCAGCAGCGGTGGGAGACGGGGCAATGAGCAGTTCTTC. It specifies CASSGGRRGNEQFF.

There are a few counts of this clonotype. J is TRBJ1-6 and V is TRBV20-1; D unresolved. In germline, CDR1 is DFQATT, CDR2 SNEGSKA (reference sequence). This CDR3 is built from 13 residues. Trimming stripped 3 bases from V and 8 bases from J, with 11 bases between. CDR3 in DNA: TGCAGTGCTAGGCGCCAGCAAGATTCACCCCTCCACTTT. It codes for CSARRQQDSPLHF.

A few counts support this clonotype. This chain joins TRBV20-1 and TRBJ2-5; D possibly corresponds to TRBD2 (5 bases). This CDR3 region has 11 residues. The germline V gene has CDR1 DFQATT and CDR2 SNEGSKA (reference sequence). V was pared by 6 bases and J by 5 bases, with 10 bases between. The CDR3 spells CSAGVPETQYF. In DNA, the CDR3 is TGCAGTGCCGGGGTGCCCGAGACCCAGTACTTC.

This clonotype has just a few counts. V gene TRBV20-1 combines with J gene TRBJ1-1, with D maybe TRBD1 (5 bases). Germline CDR1 DFQATT, CDR2 SNEGSKA (reference sequence). V was cut by 1 base and J by 9 bases, with 12 bases left in between. CDR3 size: 12 residues. The CDR3 reads CSARGTRAQAFF. The CDR3 DNA reads TGCAGTGCTAGAGGGACCAGGGCCCAAGCTTTCTTT.

V gene TRBV6-2 or TRBV6-3 combines with J gene TRBJ2-7, with D possibly called TRBD1 or TRBD2 (5 bases each). CDR1 and CDR2 from the germline V gene are MNHEY and SVGEGT. Trimming removed 2 bases from V and 1 base from J, with 21 bases in between. The CDR3 runs to 18 residues. CDR3 protein: CASSYPGTRYSLSYEQYF. The DNA of the CDR3 is TGTGCCAGCAGTTACCCCGGGACGAGATATTCTTTGTCCTACGAGCAGTACTTC.

The genes are TRBV20-1 and TRBJ2-2, with D perhaps matching TRBD1 or TRBD2 (5 bases each). CDR1 and CDR2 (germline): DFQATT, SNEGSKA (reference sequence). V shed 4 bases and J shed 4 bases, with 10 bases lying between them. The CDR3 covers 13 residues. The chain's CDR3 is CSAIWGPTGELFF. The DNA of the CDR3 is TGCAGTGCTATATGGGGACCCACCGGGGAGCTGTTTTTT.

The rearrangement joins TRBV7-2 to TRBJ2-5, with 11 nucleotides matching TRBD2. The length of the CDR3 is 16 residues. The germline CDR1 and CDR2 sequences are SGHTA and FQGNSA. Germline trimming cut 5 bases from V and 2 bases from J; bases unmatched to any gene: 7. In DNA, the CDR3 is TGTGCCAGCAGCCCCGGGGTAGCGGGGGGGCAAGAGACCCAGTACTTC. Translation: CASSPGVAGGQETQYF.